The 24 T cell receptor beta chains listed next were all sequenced from one sample in a study of control samples from healthy donors and cancer patients (dated by TCRdb to the early 2020s). Library construction relied on the immunoSEQ multiplex PCR assay. TCRdb mirrors the immuneACCESS table, restricted to in-frame sequences. Some clones are absent from its copies; in checked studies, under half trace to an unresolved V gene, and the reason for the others is unknown. This sample comprises about 130,000 clones, roughly nine tenths of them detected only once. Of the sample, about 1.8% is held by the ten largest clones. Sequenced material: blood. The source of these receptors is a man between 18 and 29 years old in good health.

This chain links TRBV27 with TRBJ2-5; 8 bases align to TRBD2. CDR1 and CDR2 from the germline V gene are MNHEY and SMNVEV (reference sequence). J lost 5 bases, V lost 5 bases, and 13 bases had no gene match. This CDR3 comprises 16 residues. For the CDR3, the DNA is TGTGCCAGCAGTACCACGACTAGCGAGGGTCGGGAGACCCAGTACTTC. Translation gives CASSTTTSEGRETQYF.

J is TRBJ2-3 and V is TRBV11-3; 8 bases fit TRBD1. The V gene end was trimmed by 0 bases and the J gene end by 4 bases; junction bases not matched to a gene: 6. The CDR3 length is 16 residues. Germline V gene data show CDR1 as SGHNT and CDR2 as YENEEA. The CDR3 bases are TGTGCCAGCAGCTTAGAAGCAGGGGGCTTGGCAGATACGCAGTATTTT. Protein sequence: CASSLEAGGLADTQYF. The full variable domain, with the rest looked up from reference TRBV11-3 and TRBJ2-3, is EAGVVQSPRYKIIEKKQPVAFWCNPISGHNTLYWYLQNLGQGPELLIRYENEEAVDDSQLPKDRFSAERLKGVDSTLKIQPAELGDSAVYLCASSLEAGGLADTQYFGPGTRLTVL.

The chain has TRBV19 and TRBJ1-1, with D possibly being TRBD1 (5 bases). The CDR3 extends over 14 amino acids. The germline CDR1 and CDR2 sequences are LNHDA and SQIVND (reference sequence). Trimming stripped 6 bases from V and 1 base from J, with 12 bases between. The CDR3 DNA reads as TGTGCCAGTAGACGGGACTGGTCGAACACTGAAGCTTTCTTT. Translated: CASRRDWSNTEAFF.

This clone was observed a few times. This chain joins TRBV6-2 or TRBV6-3 and TRBJ1-2; D call uncertain. Per the germline V gene, CDR1 is MNHEY and CDR2 is SVGEGT. The CDR3 sequence is 14 residues long. Trimming pared 0 bases from V and 4 bases from J, leaving 9 bases between. The chain's CDR3 is CASSYSRGPYGYTF. The DNA for the CDR3 is TGTGCCAGCAGTTACTCGAGAGGTCCCTATGGCTACACCTTC.

This CDR3 is CAISYKELNTEAFF. In DNA, the CDR3 is TGTGCCATCAGTTATAAGGAGTTGAACACTGAAGCTTTCTTT. The chain links TRBV10-3 to TRBJ1-1; D gene ambiguous. Germline CDR1 reads ENHRY; CDR2 reads SYGVKD. The CDR3 totals 14 residues. Trimming stripped 5 bases from V and 0 bases from J, with 10 bases between.

The rearrangement links TRBV6-1 to TRBJ2-5; 14 nucleotides match TRBD2. V lost 4 bases to trimming and J lost 3 bases; unmatched junction nucleotides: 4. This CDR3 is 16 amino acids long. Germline loops: CDR1 MNHNS, CDR2 SASEGT. CDR3 DNA: TGTGCCAGCAGTGTCCGACTAGCGGGGGGGAAAGAGACCCAGTACTTC. Its protein product is CASSVRLAGGKETQYF.

This clone has only a few counts. The chain is built from TRBV28 and TRBJ1-2; the D is unclear. The CDR3 extends over 14 amino acids. Germline lookup yields CDR1 MDHEN and CDR2 SYDVKM. The ends were cut back, 4 bases at V and 7 bases at J, with 16 bases in the middle. The CDR3 sequence: CASSSSLGWAGYTF. DNA for the CDR3: TGTGCCAGCAGTTCCTCCCTCGGGTGGGCTGGCTACACCTTC.

This clone was observed once. This rearrangement joins TRBV24-1 to TRBJ2-6; D is perhaps TRBD1 or TRBD2 (5 bases each). This CDR3 has 15 residues. With 3 bases removed from V and 2 bases from J, the gap between germline ends came to 7 bases. Per germline, CDR1 KGHDR and CDR2 SFDVKD. For the CDR3, the DNA is TGTGCCACCAGTGATGGGGGAGCTGGGGCCAACGTCCTGACTTTC. Its protein is CATSDGGAGANVLTF.

The genes are TRBV2 and TRBJ2-3; 12 bases line up with TRBD2. From germline, CDR1 is SNHLY and CDR2 FYNNEI. CDR3 length equals 15 residues. J lost 4 bases, V lost 3 bases, and 2 bases had no gene match. CDR3 DNA: TGTGCCAGCAGTGAGAGACTAGCGGGGGCAGATACGCAGTATTTT. Translated: CASSERLAGADTQYF.

The chain has TRBV5-1 and TRBJ1-4; D possibly corresponds to TRBD1 (6 bases). CDR3 length: 14 amino acids. The germline V gene encodes CDR1 SGHRS and CDR2 YFSETQ. The V and J ends lost 3 bases and 5 bases respectively, with 11 bases between them. CDR3 DNA sequence: TGCGCCAGCAGCTCGGGGGCGCTGAATGAAAAACTGTTTTTT. This gives the protein CASSSGALNEKLFF.

The chain employs TRBV5-4 and TRBJ2-7, with D perhaps TRBD2 (5 bases). The CDR3 consists of 15 residues. Germline V CDR1 and CDR2: SGHNT, YYREEE (reference sequence). Between the trimmed V and J ends, which lost 0 bases and 5 bases, there was a span of 15 bases. CDR3 sequence: CASSLGGKRSHEQYF. CDR3 bases: TGTGCCAGCAGCTTGGGAGGGAAGAGAAGCCACGAGCAGTACTTC. Variable domain in full (rest from reference TRBV5-4 and TRBJ2-7): ETGVTQSPTHLIKTRGQQVTLRCSSQSGHNTVSWYQQALGQGPQFIFQYYREEENGRGNFPPRFSGLQFPNYSSELNVNALELDDSALYLCASSLGGKRSHEQYFGPGTRLTVT.

A note on this clone: The same CDR3 also results from other DNA sequences found in this sample. The V and J genes are TRBV6-2 or TRBV6-3 and TRBJ1-2; D is undetermined. CDR1 MNHEY and CDR2 SVGEGT come from the germline V gene. V was clipped by 5 bases and J by 6 bases, with 19 bases between them. The CDR3 spans 15 residues. CDR3 residues: CASSLTPGGLNGYTF. CDR3 DNA: TGTGCCAGCAGTCTCACTCCGGGCGGACTCAATGGCTACACCTTC.

This rearrangement joins TRBV29-1 to TRBJ2-2; perhaps TRBD1 as D (6 bases). V lost 6 bases and J 5 bases, leaving 13 bases between the germline ends. Germline V CDR1 and CDR2: SQVTM, ANQGSEA. The CDR3 consists of 13 residues. CDR3 protein: CSVRDISTGELFF. CDR3 coding DNA: TGCAGCGTCAGGGACATATCAACCGGGGAGCTGTTTTTT.

The gene calls are TRBV20-1 and TRBJ1-2; 7 nucleotides match TRBD1. The J segment lost 6 bases and the V segment lost 6 bases, leaving 4 bases of the junction unmatched. This CDR3 has 11 amino acids. Germline V lookup: CDR1 DFQATT, CDR2 SNEGSKA (reference sequence). The CDR3 spells CSAPTGNGYTF. CDR3 nucleotide sequence: TGCAGTGCACCGACAGGGAATGGCTACACCTTC.

This clone was detected once. V gene TRBV7-9 combines with J gene TRBJ2-7; no reliable D call. V was pared by 5 bases and J by 2 bases, with 13 bases between. Germline V gene data show CDR1 as SEHNR and CDR2 as FQNEAQ (reference sequence). The CDR3 contains 14 residues. The CDR3 DNA is TGTGCCAGCAGCAAGGTCGGAATAGCCTACGAGCAGTACTTC. It translates to CASSKVGIAYEQYF. Using reference TRBV7-9 and TRBJ2-7 for the parts outside the CDR3, the full variable domain is DTGVSQNPRHKITKRGQNVTFRCDPISEHNRLYWYRQTLGQGPEFLTYFQNEAQLEKSRLLSDRFSAERPKGSFSTLEIQRTEQGDSAMYLCASSKVGIAYEQYFGPGTRLTVT.

The rearrangement links TRBV11-2 to TRBJ2-1; D is ambiguous. CDR1 SGHAT and CDR2 FQNNGV come from the germline V gene. CDR3 length: 15 amino acids. Trimming cost V 1 base and J 3 bases, with 10 bases left between them. DNA of the CDR3: TGTGCCAGCAGCTTAGCCGAGCGCTTCTACAATGAGCAGTTCTTC. Encoded protein: CASSLAERFYNEQFF.

This chain uses TRBV24-1 with TRBJ2-1; tentative D call: TRBD1 (7 bases). V was trimmed by 0 bases and J by 4 bases, leaving 12 bases between them. Germline V gives CDR1 KGHDR, CDR2 SFDVKD. CDR3 length: 16 residues. The CDR3 DNA follows: TGTGCCACCAGTGATTTGGGGGCAGGGGGGTACAATGAGCAGTTCTTC. This translates into CATSDLGAGGYNEQFF.

The chain employs TRBV12-5 and TRBJ2-5; 12 bases match TRBD2. Germline assignment: CDR1 LGHNT and CDR2 FRNRAP. CDR3 length: 19 residues. V was clipped by 0 bases and J by 3 bases; unmatched bases: 11. The CDR3 sequence: CASGLVTRTSGAIEETQYF. For the CDR3, the DNA is TGTGCTAGTGGTTTGGTAACAAGGACTAGCGGGGCAATAGAAGAGACCCAGTACTTC.

This rearrangement joins TRBV19 to TRBJ1-1, with D unresolved. The CDR3 is made up of 13 amino acids. Trimming removed 3 bases at V and 11 bases at J, with 16 bases between. CDR1 and CDR2 from the germline V gene are LNHDA and SQIVND (reference sequence). In nucleotides, the CDR3 is TGTGCCAGTAGTATTCATGGGTTATTTGCGGCTTTCTTT. Its translation: CASSIHGLFAAFF.

This chain links TRBV6-5 with TRBJ2-7; D might be TRBD1 or TRBD2, each matching 5 bases. The CDR3 has 14 residues. The germline V and J ends were trimmed by 5 bases and 4 bases, with 15 bases remaining between them. The germline V gene has CDR1 MNHEY and CDR2 SVGAGI. DNA for the CDR3: TGTGCCAGCAGTCGGGACGGCCTTCCATACGAGCAGTACTTC. This sequence encodes CASSRDGLPYEQYF.

The chain has TRBV5-1 and TRBJ1-2; TRBD1 aligns across 8 bases. The CDR3 is 16 amino acids. V lost 0 bases and J lost 1; bases outside the gene matches: 5. CDR1 and CDR2 (germline): SGHRS, YFSETQ. CDR3 sequence: CASSLDGQGFNYGYTF. CDR3 coding DNA: TGCGCCAGCAGCTTGGATGGACAGGGATTTAACTATGGCTACACCTTC.

This clone was detected a few times. The rearrangement uses TRBV7-2 and TRBJ2-5; tentative D call: TRBD2 (7 bases). Trimming removed 8 bases from V and 5 bases from J, with 18 bases in between. The germline CDR1 and CDR2 sequences are SGHTA and FQGNSA. This CDR3 is built from 14 residues. CDR3 amino acids: CASGKGGPAETQYF. DNA of the CDR3: TGTGCCAGCGGGAAGGGGGGGCCTGCGGAGACCCAGTACTTC.

Remarks on this clone: Lacking the conserved final phenylalanine or tryptophan, this CDR3 likely reflects a read error. No DNA is shown, since the ends of the CDR3 on it are uncertain; the CDR3 is the one TCRdb lists. The CDR3 spells CASRLGDPGQHCS. The J gene is TRBJ2-7, the V gene TRBV12-2; TRBD1 is the table's D call, not checked against the DNA. TRBV12-2 is recorded as a pseudogene. With termini counted, the CDR3 has 13 amino acids.

This clone was observed a single time. The rearrangement uses TRBV6-5 and TRBJ2-2; D gene unclear. This CDR3 comprises 12 residues. Germline V gene sequence: CDR1 MNHEY, CDR2 SVGAGI. V was pared by 2 bases and J by 5 bases, with 3 bases between. The CDR3 nucleotides read TGTGCCAGCAGTTACAGTACCGGGGAGCTGTTTTTT. Amino acids: CASSYSTGELFF.